This TCR beta chain was retrieved from a study of CD8+CD57+ T cells in acquired aplastic anemia. Overall study: Sorted CD4+ and CD8+ cells gave a mean 3.2 ug DNA, range roughly 0.2 to 27.4 ug. An average of roughly 10 million reads for CD4+ cells was obtained from healthy donors. Study observations and caveats: It was found that fewer than 35 CD8+ CDR3 sequences were shared between patients and controls.

Germline V gene sequence: CDR1 MNHEY, CDR2 SVGAGI. V lost 0 bases to trimming and J lost 7 bases; unmatched junction nucleotides: 8. CDR3 length: 16 amino acids. For this clonotype: What it binds is not known.

Genomic DNA constituted the template upon which TCR beta VDJ and CDR3 profiling was performed. In TCRdb, the reads were re-called with MiXCR into one record per CDR3 protein. Among under 200,000 distinct CDR3 sequences listed, 35% to 55% were seen once. The sample consisted of sorted CD4+, CD8+, or CD8+CD57+ T cells (not recorded which) from PBMCs. The V call is TRBV6-5, the J call TRBJ1-4; 7 nucleotides agree with TRBD1. The sequence was collected from a human donor in good health. CDR3 bases: TGTGCCAGCAGTTACTCGATACGGCAGGGGGGTGAAAAACTGTTTTTT. Amino acid sequence: CASSYSIRQGGEKLFF.